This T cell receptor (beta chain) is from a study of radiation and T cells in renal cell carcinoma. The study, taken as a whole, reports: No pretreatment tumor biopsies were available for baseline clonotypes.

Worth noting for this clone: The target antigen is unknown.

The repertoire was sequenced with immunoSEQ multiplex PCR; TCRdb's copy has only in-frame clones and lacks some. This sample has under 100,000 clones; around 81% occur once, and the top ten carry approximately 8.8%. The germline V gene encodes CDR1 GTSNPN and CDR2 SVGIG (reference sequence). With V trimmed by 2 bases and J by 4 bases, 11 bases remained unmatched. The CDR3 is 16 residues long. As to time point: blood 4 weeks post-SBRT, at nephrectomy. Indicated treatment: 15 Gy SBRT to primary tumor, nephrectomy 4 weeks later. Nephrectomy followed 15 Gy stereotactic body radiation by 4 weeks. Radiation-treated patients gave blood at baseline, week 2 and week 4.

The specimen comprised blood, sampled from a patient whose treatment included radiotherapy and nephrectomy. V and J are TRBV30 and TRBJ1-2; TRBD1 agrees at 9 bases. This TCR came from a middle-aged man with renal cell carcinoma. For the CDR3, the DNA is TGTGCCTGGAGTACCAGCAACCCGGGACAGGGCTATGGCTACACCTTC. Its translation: CAWSTSNPGQGYGYTF.